Below are 17 T cell receptor beta chains sequenced from a single sample in a study of blood T cell repertoires in COVID-19. The protocol was immunoSEQ multiplex PCR, while the TCRdb copy is restricted to in-frame clones and leaves out a portion. The sample holds about 670,000 clones, about 87% seen once. Input material: peripheral blood. The receptors were sampled from a young woman with acute or convalescent COVID-19.

The chain links TRBV9 to TRBJ2-7; D may be TRBD2 (6 bases). The germline gives CDR1 SGDLS, CDR2 YYNGEE. The CDR3 runs to 15 residues. The germline V and J ends were trimmed by 4 bases and 0 bases, with 14 bases remaining between them. The DNA of the CDR3 is TGTGCCAGCAGCTTGTTCTCTAGCGCCTCCTACGAGCAGTACTTC. It codes for CASSLFSSASYEQYF.

This clone showed up just a few times. This chain uses TRBV30 with TRBJ2-2; no clear D gene. The CDR3 covers 16 residues. V lost 0 bases, J lost 5 bases, and 16 bases lay in between. Looked up from germline, CDR1 is GTSNPN and CDR2 is SVGIG (reference sequence). The CDR3 spells CAWSVLSPMTTGELFF. Written as DNA, the CDR3 is TGTGCCTGGAGTGTACTAAGTCCCATGACGACCGGGGAGCTGTTTTTT.

This chain joins TRBV2 and TRBJ1-5; D not resolved. CDR1 is SNHLY, CDR2 FYNNEI, per germline. The CDR3 sequence is 13 residues long. Trimming took off 8 bases at V and 5 bases at J, with 13 bases between the two ends. CDR3 amino acids: CASAGVEDQPQHF. As DNA, the CDR3 is TGTGCCAGCGCGGGTGTGGAGGATCAGCCCCAGCATTTT.

The chain joins TRBV2 to TRBJ2-1, with D hard to call. The CDR3 runs 11 residues. Between the trimmed V and J ends, which lost 7 bases and 7 bases, there was a span of 8 bases. Per the germline V gene, CDR1 is SNHLY and CDR2 is FYNNEI. The CDR3 region is CASKKSNEQFF. Here the CDR3 DNA reads TGTGCCAGCAAAAAGAGTAATGAGCAGTTCTTC.

J is TRBJ1-4 and V is TRBV12-5, with 7 bases fitting TRBD1. Losses at the gene ends were 4 bases for V and 6 bases for J; bases not matched to a gene: 8. This CDR3 has 15 residues. Per the germline V gene, CDR1 is LGHNT and CDR2 is FRNRAP. The CDR3 coding sequence is TGTGCTAGTGGTTCCCCAGGGCAGGGGGATGAAAAACTGTTTTTT. This sequence encodes CASGSPGQGDEKLFF.

This clone was seen only once. The J gene is TRBJ2-7, the V gene TRBV15; D is uncertain. CDR1 is LNHNV and CDR2 is YYDKDF in the germline V gene (reference sequence). The CDR3 has 13 residues. V gave up 9 bases and J gave up 6 bases, with 18 bases separating them. The chain's CDR3 is CATGRQLLREQYF. The CDR3 DNA is TGTGCCACGGGCCGTCAGTTGTTGCGCGAGCAGTACTTC.

The CDR3 DNA reads as TGCGCCAGCAGTCACAGGGGTGACTATGGCTACACCTTC. Encoded protein: CASSHRGDYGYTF. The chain is built from TRBV4-3 and TRBJ1-2; 7 positions match TRBD1. This CDR3 comprises 13 residues. Losses at the gene ends were 6 bases for V and 3 bases for J; bases not matched to a gene: 4. Germline CDR1 and CDR2: LGHNA and YSLEER.

The V call is TRBV7-2, the J call TRBJ2-3; 10 bases are shared with TRBD2. Germline CDR1 and CDR2: SGHTA and FQGNSA. The V gene end was trimmed by 4 bases and the J gene end by 6 bases; junction bases not matched to a gene: 7. The CDR3 is 15 amino acids. Here the CDR3 DNA reads TGTGCCAGCAGCTACCAGCGGGGGGGCCGGGATACGCAGTATTTT. Amino acid sequence: CASSYQRGGRDTQYF.

The V gene is TRBV13, the J gene TRBJ2-1; unclear D gene. CDR1 and CDR2 from the germline V gene are PRHDT and FYEKMQ (reference sequence). Trimming removed 5 bases at V and 9 bases at J, with 8 bases between. The CDR3 is made up of 11 amino acids. This CDR3 reads CASSPKSEQFF. The CDR3 DNA reads TGTGCCAGCAGCCCGAAGAGTGAGCAGTTCTTC.

The V and J genes are TRBV3-1 (or the pseudogene TRBV3-2) and TRBJ2-7, with D possibly being TRBD1 (6 bases). Germline CDR1 and CDR2: LGHDT and YNNKEL (reference sequence). V lost 5 bases and J lost 3, with 11 bases in between. The CDR3 sequence is 13 residues long. For the CDR3, the DNA is TGTGCCAGCAGCAAACAGGGAAACTACGAGCAGTACTTC. The encoded protein is CASSKQGNYEQYF.

The chain has TRBV4-1 and TRBJ1-5, with no clear D. Germline loops: CDR1 MGHRA, CDR2 YSYEKL. This CDR3 comprises 13 residues. Trimming left V 2 bases short and J 5 bases short, with 7 bases between. This CDR3 is CASSQMDYQPQHF. CDR3 DNA: TGCGCCAGCAGCCAAATGGACTATCAGCCCCAGCATTTT.

The CDR3: CASGTSFTDTQYF. The CDR3 DNA follows: TGCGCCAGCGGGACTTCCTTCACAGATACGCAGTATTTT. This sequence joins TRBV10-2 and TRBJ2-3; D may be TRBD2 (6 bases). The CDR3 sequence is 13 residues long. The V and J ends lost 8 bases and 2 bases respectively, with 11 bases between them. Germline assignment: CDR1 WSHSY and CDR2 SAAADI.

The chain is built from TRBV28 and TRBJ1-2, with D unresolved. CDR3 length equals 12 residues. The ends were cut back, 4 bases at V and 7 bases at J, with 10 bases in the middle. From germline, CDR1 is MDHEN and CDR2 SYDVKM. CDR3 amino acids: CASSSTVLGYTF. As DNA, the CDR3 is TGTGCCAGCAGTTCTACAGTACTTGGCTACACCTTC.

The chain couples TRBV27 to TRBJ1-6; D gene unclear. V dropped 2 bases and J dropped 10 bases, with 15 bases sitting between them. CDR3 length: 15 residues. Germline assignment: CDR1 MNHEY and CDR2 SMNVEV (reference sequence). The CDR3 here is CASSLAGGVRSPLHF. The DNA of the CDR3 is TGTGCCAGCAGTTTAGCGGGAGGCGTGAGGTCACCCCTCCACTTT.

The chain combines TRBV25-1 with TRBJ1-2, with D maybe TRBD1 (6 bases). CDR3 length: 15 amino acids. Germline values: CDR1 MGHDK, CDR2 SYGVNS. V was pared by 8 bases and J by 3 bases, with 19 bases between. In DNA, the CDR3 is TGTGCCAGCCTCGCCGGACAGTCACTCTACTATGGCTACACCTTC. Protein sequence: CASLAGQSLYYGYTF.

V is TRBV9 and J is TRBJ2-1, with a weak D call TRBD2 (7 bases). Germline CDR1 SGDLS, CDR2 YYNGEE. The CDR3 sequence is 12 residues long. Trimming removed 7 bases at V and 6 bases at J, with 11 bases between. CDR3 sequence: CASGGAVNEQFF. DNA of the CDR3: TGTGCCAGCGGGGGGGCTGTCAATGAGCAGTTCTTC.

The chain employs TRBV14 and TRBJ1-2, with TRBD1 matching 9 bases. The CDR3 runs to 14 residues. V was clipped by 4 bases and J by 7 bases; unmatched bases: 7. Looked up from germline, CDR1 is SGHDN and CDR2 is FVKESK. The CDR3 loop is CASSRTGTGIGYTF. Here the CDR3 DNA reads TGTGCCAGCAGCCGCACCGGGACAGGGATTGGCTACACCTTC.